This TCR beta chain was observed in a study of T cell responses to AZD1222 COVID-19 vaccine. Findings and caveats of the study: Of the AZD1222 recipients, only 5 or 6 were seropositive at baseline. Two AZD1222 doses significantly raised spike-specific TCR breadth and depth over controls. Clonal diversity may have been underestimated, and the donors were mostly white British, with more females than males.

The germline V gene has CDR1 PRHDT and CDR2 FYEKMQ (reference sequence). Trimming cost V 5 bases and J 0 bases; bases outside gene matches: 8. The CDR3 is 16 residues long. Produced via immunoSEQ multiplex PCR; TCRdb's table is partial and in-frame only. The table shows 150,000 to 200,000 clones, with roughly 89% occurring only once. Note on this clone: Antigen unknown.

The source of this sequence is an adult in good health. The rearrangement links TRBV13 to TRBJ1-1, with 8 bases lining up with TRBD1. Sequencing was performed on peripheral blood, taken on day 0 of AZD1222 vaccination. In DNA, the CDR3 is TGTGCCAGCAGCCCGCGGGACAGGTCTTTGAACACTGAAGCTTTCTTT. It specifies CASSPRDRSLNTEAFF.